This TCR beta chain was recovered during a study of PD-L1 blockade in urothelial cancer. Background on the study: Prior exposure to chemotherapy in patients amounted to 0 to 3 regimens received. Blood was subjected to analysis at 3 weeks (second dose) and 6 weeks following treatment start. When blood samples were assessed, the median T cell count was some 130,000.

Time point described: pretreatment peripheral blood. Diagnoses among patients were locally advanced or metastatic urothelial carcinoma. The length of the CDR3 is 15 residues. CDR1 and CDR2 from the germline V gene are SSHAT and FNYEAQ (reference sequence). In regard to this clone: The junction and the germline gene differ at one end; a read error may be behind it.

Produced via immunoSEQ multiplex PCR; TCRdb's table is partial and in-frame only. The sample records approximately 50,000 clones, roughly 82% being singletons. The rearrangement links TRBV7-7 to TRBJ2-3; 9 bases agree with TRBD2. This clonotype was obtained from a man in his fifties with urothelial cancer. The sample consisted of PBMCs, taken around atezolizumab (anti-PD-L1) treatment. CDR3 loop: CASSLSGGHTDTQYF. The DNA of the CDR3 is TGTGCTAGCAGCTTAAGCGGGGGGCACACAGATACGCAGTATTTT.